The 6 T cell receptor beta chains reported below all come from one sample, sequenced in a study of PD-L1 blockade in urothelial cancer. The data were produced by immunoSEQ multiplex PCR, yet TCRdb's version contains in-frame clones alone and is incomplete. The profile shows roughly 120,000 clones, 80% to 90% of them singletons. Time point here: peripheral blood 6 weeks after treatment start. The source was PBMCs, collected around atezolizumab (anti-PD-L1) treatment. The receptor source for this set is a man between 60 and 75 years old with urothelial cancer.

The chain is built from TRBV14 and TRBJ2-7, with a possible D match to TRBD2 (5 bases). The CDR3 covers 14 residues. With 4 bases removed from V and 3 bases from J, the gap between germline ends came to 13 bases. Germline V gene lookup returns CDR1 SGHDN and CDR2 FVKESK. The CDR3 DNA reads as TGTGCCAGCAGCCGCCCCCCCGACTACTACGAGCAGTACTTC. Protein: CASSRPPDYYEQYF.

This sequence joins TRBV15 and TRBJ2-1; the match to TRBD2 covers 8 bases. V lost 2 bases to trimming and J lost 6 bases; unmatched junction nucleotides: 9. The CDR3 extends over 16 amino acids. The V gene's germline CDR1 is LNHNV and CDR2 YYDKDF (reference sequence). The CDR3 DNA reads as TGTGCCACCAGCAGACCGGGACTAGTGGTAACCAATGAGCAGTTCTTC. Its translation is CATSRPGLVVTNEQFF.

In its sample, this clone was seen once. This rearrangement joins TRBV19 to TRBJ1-5; no reliable D call. Trimming removed 0 bases at V and 5 bases at J, with 8 bases between. This CDR3 spans 14 amino acids. Germline V gene sequence: CDR1 LNHDA, CDR2 SQIVND (reference sequence). The CDR3 nucleotides read TGTGCCAGTAGTATAGATAAGGGAGATCAGCCCCAGCATTTT. It encodes CASSIDKGDQPQHF. The complete variable domain, with remaining parts taken from reference TRBV19 and TRBJ1-5, reads DGGITQSPKYLFRKEGQNVTLSCEQNLNHDAMYWYRQDPGQGLRLIYYSQIVNDFQKGDIAEGYSVSREKKESFPLTVTSAQKNPTAFYLCASSIDKGDQPQHFGDGTRLSIL.

The V call is TRBV11-2, the J call TRBJ1-6; no definite D call. This CDR3 is 13 amino acids long. V lost 3 bases, J lost 9 bases, and 9 bases lay in between. The germline gives CDR1 SGHAT, CDR2 FQNNGV. CDR3 nucleotide sequence: TGTGCCAGCAGCTTGGGCAGTCTTTCACCCCTCCACTTT. It yields the protein CASSLGSLSPLHF.

The rearrangement joins TRBV5-1 to TRBJ2-3; perhaps TRBD1 as D (6 bases). The CDR3 is 13 amino acids. The V and J ends lost 4 bases and 5 bases respectively, with 11 bases between them. Germline V gene lookup returns CDR1 SGHRS and CDR2 YFSETQ. The CDR3 spells CASSTAGVDTQYF. CDR3 coding DNA: TGCGCCAGCAGCACGGCAGGGGTAGATACGCAGTATTTT.

This sequence joins TRBV9 and TRBJ2-5, with D perhaps TRBD2 (6 bases). Germline-derived CDR1 and CDR2 are SGDLS and YYNGEE. The CDR3 loop spans 14 amino acids. V was clipped by 1 base and J by 7 bases, with 14 bases between them. CDR3 coding DNA: TGTGCCAGCAGCGTACGGGGCCAGGAGGGGACCCAGTACTTC. It specifies CASSVRGQEGTQYF. The full variable domain, rest sourced from reference TRBV9 and TRBJ2-5, is DSGVTQTPKHLITATGQRVTLRCSPRSGDLSVYWYQQSLDQGLQFLIQYYNGEERAKGNILERFSAQQFPDLHSELNLSSLELGDSALYFCASSVRGQEGTQYFGPGTRLLVL.